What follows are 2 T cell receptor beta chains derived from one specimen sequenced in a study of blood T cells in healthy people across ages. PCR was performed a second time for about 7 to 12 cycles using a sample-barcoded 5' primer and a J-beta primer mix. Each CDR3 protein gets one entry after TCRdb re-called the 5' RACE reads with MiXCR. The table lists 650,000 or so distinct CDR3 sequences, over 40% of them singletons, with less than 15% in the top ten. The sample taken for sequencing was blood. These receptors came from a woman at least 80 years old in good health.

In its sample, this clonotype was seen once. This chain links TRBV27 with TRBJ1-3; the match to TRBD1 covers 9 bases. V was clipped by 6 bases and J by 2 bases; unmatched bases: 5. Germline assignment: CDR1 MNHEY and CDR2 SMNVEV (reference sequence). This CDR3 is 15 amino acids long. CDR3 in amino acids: CASRGGQGPGNTIYF. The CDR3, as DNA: TGTGCCAGCAGGGGGGGACAGGGACCTGGAAACACCATATATTTT.

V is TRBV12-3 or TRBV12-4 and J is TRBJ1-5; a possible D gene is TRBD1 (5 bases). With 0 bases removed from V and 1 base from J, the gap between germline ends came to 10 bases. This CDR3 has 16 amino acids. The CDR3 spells CASSLAGRGSNQPQHF. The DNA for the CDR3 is TGTGCCAGCAGTTTAGCGGGGAGGGGAAGCAATCAGCCCCAGCATTTT.